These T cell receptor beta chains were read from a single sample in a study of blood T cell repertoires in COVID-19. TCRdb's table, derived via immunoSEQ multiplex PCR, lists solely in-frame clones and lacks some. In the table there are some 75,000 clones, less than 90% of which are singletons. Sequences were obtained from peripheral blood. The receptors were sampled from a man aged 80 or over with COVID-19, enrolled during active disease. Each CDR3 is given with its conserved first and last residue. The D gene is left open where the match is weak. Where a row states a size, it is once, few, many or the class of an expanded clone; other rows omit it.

CDR3aa: CASRPGQSNYGYTF; CDR3nt: TGTGCCAGTAGGCCCGGACAGTCTAACTATGGCTACACCTTC; abundance: -; j_gene: TRBJ1-2; len: 14; v_gene: TRBV19; d_gene: -
CDR3aa: CASSLVTAAYEQYF; CDR3nt: TGCGCCAGCAGCTTGGTTACCGCGGCCTACGAGCAGTACTTC; abundance: once; j_gene: TRBJ2-7; len: 14; v_gene: TRBV5-1; d_gene: -
CDR3aa: CASSLALANPPGTGELFF; CDR3nt: TGTGCCAGCAGCTTGGCTCTAGCAAACCCTCCGGGCACCGGGGAGCTGTTTTTT; abundance: once; j_gene: TRBJ2-2; len: 18; v_gene: TRBV5-6; d_gene: -
CDR3aa: CASSPRAGDEQYF; CDR3nt: TGTGCCAGCAGCCCTAGGGCAGGGGACGAGCAGTACTTC; abundance: once; j_gene: TRBJ2-7; len: 13; v_gene: TRBV11-2; d_gene: -
CDR3aa: CASSPNREGAFF; CDR3nt: TGTGCCAGCTCACCTAACAGGGAAGGGGCTTTCTTT; abundance: -; j_gene: TRBJ1-1; len: 12; v_gene: TRBV18; d_gene: -
CDR3aa: CASSEYTVSGNTIYF; CDR3nt: TGTGCCAGCAGTGAATATACTGTCTCTGGAAACACCATATATTTT; abundance: once; j_gene: TRBJ1-3; len: 15; v_gene: TRBV6-1; d_gene: -
CDR3aa: CASSARTRTSDTQYF; CDR3nt: TGTGCCAGCAGCGCCCGGACTAGAACGTCAGATACGCAGTATTTT; abundance: -; j_gene: TRBJ2-3; len: 15; v_gene: TRBV9; d_gene: TRBD2
CDR3aa: CASRVIAGGSAIYEQYF; CDR3nt: TGTGCCAGCCGGGTGATAGCGGGGGGATCGGCAATCTACGAGCAGTACTTC; abundance: -; j_gene: TRBJ2-7; len: 17; v_gene: TRBV5-5; d_gene: TRBD2
CDR3aa: CASSLEQINYGYTF; CDR3nt: TGTGCCAGCAGCTTAGAACAGATTAACTATGGCTACACCTTC; abundance: -; j_gene: TRBJ1-2; len: 14; v_gene: TRBV7-2; d_gene: -
CDR3aa: CASSNQGIANEKLFF; CDR3nt: TGTGCCAGCAGCAACCAGGGAATAGCTAATGAAAAACTGTTTTTT; abundance: -; j_gene: TRBJ1-4; len: 15; v_gene: TRBV3-1/TRBV3-2; d_gene: -
CDR3aa: CASSQLCRGMNTEAFF; CDR3nt: TGTGCCAGCAGCCAGCTGTGTCGAGGCATGAACACTGAAGCTTTCTTT; abundance: -; j_gene: TRBJ1-1; len: 16; v_gene: TRBV4-2; d_gene: -
CDR3aa: CASSTDRGPNREKLFF; CDR3nt: TGTGCCAGTAGCACGGACAGGGGCCCGAACCGGGAAAAACTGTTTTTT; abundance: -; j_gene: TRBJ1-4; len: 16; v_gene: TRBV19; d_gene: TRBD1
CDR3aa: CASRAGSRFVGEQFF; CDR3nt: TGTGCCAGCAGGGCAGGGTCGAGGTTTGTGGGTGAGCAGTTCTTC; abundance: few; j_gene: TRBJ2-1; len: 15; v_gene: TRBV2; d_gene: -
CDR3aa: CASNIKQGLEAFF; CDR3nt: TGTGCCAGCAACATCAAACAGGGGCTTGAAGCTTTCTTT; abundance: once; j_gene: TRBJ1-1; len: 13; v_gene: TRBV7-9; d_gene: TRBD1
CDR3aa: CASSAPGGHMNTEAFF; CDR3nt: TGTGCCAGCAGTGCACCGGGGGGACATATGAACACTGAAGCTTTCTTT; abundance: -; j_gene: TRBJ1-1; len: 16; v_gene: TRBV2; d_gene: -
CDR3aa: CASSQWDRAYEQYF; CDR3nt: TGTGCCAGCAGCCAATGGGACAGGGCTTACGAGCAGTACTTC; abundance: -; j_gene: TRBJ2-7; len: 14; v_gene: TRBV3-1/TRBV3-2; d_gene: TRBD1
CDR3aa: CASSSTGGTEAFF; CDR3nt: TGCGCCAGCAGCTCCACAGGGGGCACTGAAGCTTTCTTT; abundance: -; j_gene: TRBJ1-1; len: 13; v_gene: TRBV5-1; d_gene: TRBD1